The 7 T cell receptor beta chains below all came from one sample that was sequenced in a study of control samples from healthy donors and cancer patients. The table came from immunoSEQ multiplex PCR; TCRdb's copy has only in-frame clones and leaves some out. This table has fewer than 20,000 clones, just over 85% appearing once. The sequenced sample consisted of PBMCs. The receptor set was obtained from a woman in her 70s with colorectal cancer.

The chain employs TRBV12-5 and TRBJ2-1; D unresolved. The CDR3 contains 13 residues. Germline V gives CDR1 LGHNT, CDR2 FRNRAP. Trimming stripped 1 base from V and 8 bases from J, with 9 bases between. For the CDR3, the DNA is TGTGCTAGTGGTTTGGAAGGGTGGGATGAGCAGTTCTTC. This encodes CASGLEGWDEQFF.

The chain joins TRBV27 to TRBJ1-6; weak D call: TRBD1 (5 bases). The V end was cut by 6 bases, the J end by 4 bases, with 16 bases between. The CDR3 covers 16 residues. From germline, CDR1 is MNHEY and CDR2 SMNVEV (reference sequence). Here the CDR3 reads CASSEWGGVYNSPLHF. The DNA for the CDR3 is TGTGCCAGCAGCGAGTGGGGCGGGGTGTATAATTCACCCCTCCACTTT.

CDR3 DNA: TGTGCCAGCAGTGAATCGGGGCCCCAAAATCAGCCCCAGCATTTT. Residues: CASSESGPQNQPQHF. The J gene is TRBJ1-5, the V gene TRBV6-1; tentatively, D is TRBD1 (5 bases). V lost 2 bases and J 4 bases, leaving 12 bases between the germline ends. The germline V gene has CDR1 MNHNS and CDR2 SASEGT. This CDR3 has 15 residues.

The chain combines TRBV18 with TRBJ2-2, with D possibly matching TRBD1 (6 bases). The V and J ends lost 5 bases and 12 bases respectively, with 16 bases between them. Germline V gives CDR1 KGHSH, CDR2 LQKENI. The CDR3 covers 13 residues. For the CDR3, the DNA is TGTGCCAGCTCAGTCCAGGGGAATAGGAAGCTGTTTTTT. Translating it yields CASSVQGNRKLFF.

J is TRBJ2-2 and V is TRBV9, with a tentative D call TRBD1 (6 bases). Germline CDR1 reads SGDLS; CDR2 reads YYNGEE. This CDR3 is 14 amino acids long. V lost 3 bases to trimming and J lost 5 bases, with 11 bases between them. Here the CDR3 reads CASSAYRATGELFF. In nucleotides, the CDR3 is TGTGCCAGCAGCGCTTACAGGGCAACCGGGGAGCTGTTTTTT. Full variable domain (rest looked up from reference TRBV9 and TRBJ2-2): DSGVTQTPKHLITATGQRVTLRCSPRSGDLSVYWYQQSLDQGLQFLIQYYNGEERAKGNILERFSAQQFPDLHSELNLSSLELGDSALYFCASSAYRATGELFFGEGSRLTVL.

Here the CDR3 DNA reads TGTGCCAGTGACAGGCTCAATGAGCAGTTCTTC. Translating it yields CASDRLNEQFF. The rearrangement uses TRBV6-5 and TRBJ2-1, with D maybe TRBD1 (6 bases). V shed 9 bases and J shed 6 bases, with 9 bases lying between them. The CDR3 runs 11 residues. CDR1 is MNHEY and CDR2 is SVGAGI in the germline V gene.

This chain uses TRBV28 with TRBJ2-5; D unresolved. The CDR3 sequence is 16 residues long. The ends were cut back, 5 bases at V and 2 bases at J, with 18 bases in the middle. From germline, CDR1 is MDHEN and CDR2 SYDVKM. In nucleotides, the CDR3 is TGTGCCAGCAGTACCTACTCCTGGAGCCAACAAGAGACCCAGTACTTC. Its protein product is CASSTYSWSQQETQYF.